Within the sample, the clone carrying this T cell receptor (beta chain) is large. These data are taken from a study of patients and donors after allogeneic stem cell transplantation. A single record per CDR3 protein comes from TCRdb applying MiXCR to the RT-PCR reads. The sample holds about 760 distinct CDR3 sequences, roughly 1.3% seen once. From germline, CDR1 is SNHLY and CDR2 FYNNEI. CDR3 length: 14 amino acids. V was cut by 0 bases and J by 6 bases, with 11 bases left in between. Material for sequencing was blood, either unsorted or a sorted T cell fraction (not recorded which). The chain employs TRBV2 and TRBJ1-2; D possibly corresponds to TRBD1 (6 bases). The sequence was obtained from a human donor who was either an allogeneic HSCT recipient or a stem cell or donor lymphocyte infusion donor (not recorded which). It is not recorded whose cells these are; they may come from a transplant donor. The CDR3 sequence is CASSEAYRDDGYTF. The CDR3 region has the DNA TGTGCCAGCAGTGAAGCTTACAGGGATGATGGCTACACCTTC.